The 21 T cell receptor beta chains reported below all come from one sample, sequenced in a study of regulatory T cells in long-lasting Graves disease. The time point denotes: newly diagnosed GD, antithyroid drugs for less than 3 months. The TCR library was prepared using RNA isolated from PBMCs. Combining iRepertoire HTBI primers with Arm-PCR of CDR3 regions, the authors built TCR beta libraries. TCRdb analysed the multiplex PCR reads with MiXCR anew, one entry per CDR3 protein. The repertoire holds hundreds of thousands of distinct CDR3 sequences, roughly 15% seen once, with more than 15% in the top ten. This same sample was also taken into another study, of T cells in Graves' hyperthyroidism and ophthalmopathy.

The sequences come from peripheral blood mononuclear cells (PBMCs), collected at new diagnosis, from a patient treated with antithyroid drugs. These receptors originate from a woman aged 30 to 39 with Graves disease.

This clonotype has just a few counts. This chain links TRBV6-1 with TRBJ2-7; D uncertain. Deletions cut 7 bases from V and 2 bases from J, with 15 bases between. The CDR3 is 14 residues long. Germline V gene sequence: CDR1 MNHNS, CDR2 SASEGT. This CDR3 reads CASKDRRPPYEQYF. DNA of the CDR3: TGTGCCAGCAAGGATCGGAGACCCCCCTACGAGCAGTACTTC.

The gene calls are TRBV20-1 and TRBJ2-2, with unresolved D. Deletions cut 6 bases from V and 1 base from J, with 18 bases between. The germline gives CDR1 DFQATT, CDR2 SNEGSKA (reference sequence). CDR3 length equals 16 residues. CDR3 amino acids: CSAETGEVENTGELFF. CDR3 coding DNA: TGCAGTGCCGAAACTGGAGAGGTCGAGAACACCGGGGAGCTGTTTTTT.

The J gene is TRBJ2-6, the V gene TRBV7-9, with D perhaps TRBD1 or TRBD2 (5 bases each). Germline V gives CDR1 SEHNR, CDR2 FQNEAQ (reference sequence). V gave up 7 bases and J gave up 4 bases, with 11 bases separating them. There are 14 residues in the CDR3. The CDR3 bases are TGTGCCAGCATTTGGGGGTCGGGGGCCAACGTCCTGACTTTC. Translated: CASIWGSGANVLTF.

This clonotype was seen more than once but under ten times. The chain couples TRBV4-2 to TRBJ2-2; D perhaps matches TRBD1 (6 bases). V dropped 9 bases and J dropped 6 bases, with 17 bases sitting between them. The V gene's germline CDR1 is LGHNA and CDR2 YNFKEQ. This CDR3 contains 14 residues. CDR3 DNA: TGTGCCAGTCAGGGGCACAACTGGGCCGGGGAGCTGTTTTTT. It codes for CASQGHNWAGELFF.

This clonotype has ten or more counts. CDR3 DNA: TGTGCCAGCAGCCAAGCCAACAGGGGGTATACTGAAGCTTTCTTT. It specifies CASSQANRGYTEAFF. V and J are TRBV3-1 and TRBJ1-1, with TRBD1 identical over 8 bases. This CDR3 spans 15 amino acids. Germline V gene data show CDR1 as LGHDT and CDR2 as YNNKEL (reference sequence). Losses at the gene ends were 1 base for V and 5 bases for J; bases not matched to a gene: 6.

The gene calls are TRBV5-5 and TRBJ1-6; a weak D match, TRBD1 (6 bases). CDR1 and CDR2 from the germline V gene are SGHKS and YYEKEE (reference sequence). Trimming pared 6 bases from V and 0 bases from J, leaving 19 bases between. This CDR3 is built from 18 residues. CDR3 nucleotide sequence: TGTGCCAGCAATCCGGGACATCCGATGAGCTCCTATAATTCACCCCTCCACTTT. The encoded protein is CASNPGHPMSSYNSPLHF.

This clonotype was recorded at least ten times. The V and J genes are TRBV12-3 or TRBV12-4 and TRBJ1-1; no definite D call. Trimming stripped 6 bases from V and 4 bases from J, with 12 bases between. The CDR3 sequence is 13 residues long. CDR3 residues: CASRERRITEAFF. CDR3 in DNA: TGTGCCAGCAGGGAAAGACGGATCACTGAAGCTTTCTTT.

This clonotype showed up many times. The chain joins TRBV28 to TRBJ1-3, with D possibly TRBD1 on 6 matching bases. The V gene lost 7 bases and the J gene lost 3 bases, with 13 bases spanning the gap. CDR3 length equals 14 residues. CDR1 is MDHEN and CDR2 is SYDVKM in the germline V gene. In DNA, the CDR3 is TGTGCCAGCATTCCCAGGGGAGGTGGAAACACCATATATTTT. Residues: CASIPRGGGNTIYF. Looking up the rest from reference TRBV28 and TRBJ1-3 gives the full variable domain: DVKVTQSSRYLVKRTGEKVFLECVQDMDHENMFWYRQDPGLGLRLIYFSYDVKMKEKGDIPEGYSVSREKKERFSLILESASTNQTSMYLCASIPRGGGNTIYFGEGSWLTVV.

The chain recombines TRBV2 with TRBJ2-1, with 9 bases matching TRBD2. V was clipped by 4 bases and J by 8 bases; unmatched bases: 6. Germline V CDR1 and CDR2: SNHLY, FYNNEI. The CDR3 extends over 14 amino acids. The CDR3 here is CASSVAGGNYEQFF. CDR3 DNA sequence: TGTGCCAGCAGTGTGGCGGGAGGGAACTATGAGCAGTTCTTC.

This clonotype appeared many times. The rearrangement joins TRBV2 to TRBJ1-3; tentatively, D is TRBD1 (6 bases). Germline lookup yields CDR1 SNHLY and CDR2 FYNNEI. The CDR3 spans 14 residues. V was cut by 5 bases and J by 4 bases, with 12 bases left in between. The DNA for the CDR3 is TGTGCCAGCAGTCGAGACAGGTTCGGAAACACCATATATTTT. The encoded protein is CASSRDRFGNTIYF.

This clonotype was counted ten times or more. V is TRBV15 and J is TRBJ2-5, with unresolved D. CDR1 and CDR2 from the germline V gene are LNHNV and YYDKDF (reference sequence). The CDR3 covers 13 residues. The V end lost 0 bases, the J end lost 5 bases, and 7 bases lay between the germline ends. CDR3 protein: CATSRDSGETQYF. In nucleotides, the CDR3 is TGTGCCACCAGCAGAGACTCTGGGGAGACCCAGTACTTC.

Of note for this clonotype: This may be a read error, as it is one base from a much larger clone. V is TRBV12-3 or TRBV12-4 and J is TRBJ1-3; 7 bases map to TRBD1. V trimming: 6 bases; J trimming: 2 bases; junction bases outside the gene matches: 4. CDR3 length equals 14 residues. The CDR3 loop is CASSHDRAGNTIYF. Here the CDR3 DNA reads TGTGCCAGCAGCCACGACAGGGCTGGAAACACCATATATTTT.

The chain is built from TRBV5-1 and TRBJ2-1, with D possibly matching TRBD1 (6 bases). V lost 4 bases and J 3 bases, leaving 17 bases between the germline ends. The CDR3 runs to 16 residues. Germline-derived CDR1 and CDR2 are SGHRS and YFSETQ. DNA for the CDR3: TGCGCCAGCAGCCTAACGACAGGACTCCTCTACAATGAGCAGTTCTTC. This gives the protein CASSLTTGLLYNEQFF.

This clonotype was counted many times. This chain connects TRBV2 to TRBJ2-7; TRBD2 matches at 9 bases. The V gene end was trimmed by 3 bases and the J gene end by 7 bases; junction bases not matched to a gene: 10. The CDR3 contains 15 residues. Per the germline V gene, CDR1 is SNHLY and CDR2 is FYNNEI. The CDR3 spells CASSDPGLARLEQYF. DNA for the CDR3: TGTGCCAGCAGTGATCCGGGACTAGCCCGATTGGAGCAGTACTTC. Full variable domain (rest looked up from reference TRBV2 and TRBJ2-7): EPEVTQTPSHQVTQMGQEVILRCVPISNHLYFYWYRQILGQKVEFLVSFYNNEISEKSEIFDDQFSVERPDGSNFTLKIRSTKLEDSAMYFCASSDPGLARLEQYFGPGTRLTVT.

This clonotype has ten or more counts. V and J are TRBV28 and TRBJ2-5; no reliable D call. The ends were cut back, 8 bases at V and 4 bases at J, with 11 bases in the middle. The CDR3 totals 12 residues. Germline CDR1 and CDR2: MDHEN and SYDVKM. The CDR3 is CASALLRETQYF. The CDR3 DNA follows: TGTGCCAGCGCGCTCCTCCGAGAGACCCAGTACTTC.

This clonotype showed up many times. The chain joins TRBV28 to TRBJ1-5; 9 nucleotides agree with TRBD1. The V segment lost 5 bases and the J segment 6 bases; nucleotides outside the gene matches: 8. The CDR3 spans 15 residues. Germline CDR1 reads MDHEN; CDR2 reads SYDVKM. DNA for the CDR3: TGTGCCAGCAGTGCACCGGGACAGGGTACTCAGCCCCAGCATTTT. Translated, it gives CASSAPGQGTQPQHF.

This clonotype was found a few times. The genes are TRBV27 and TRBJ2-1, with D possibly matching TRBD2 (5 bases). The CDR3 has 16 amino acids. Germline assignment: CDR1 MNHEY and CDR2 SMNVEV (reference sequence). Trimming stripped 0 bases from V and 4 bases from J, with 13 bases between. CDR3 in DNA: TGTGCCAGCAGTTTATCGGGCCACACGGGGTACAATGAGCAGTTCTTC. Its protein is CASSLSGHTGYNEQFF.

This clonotype was recorded a few times. The CDR3 nucleotides read TGTGCCAGCAGTAAGGACCGCTCTCGGGTCACAGATACGCAGTATTTT. The encoded protein is CASSKDRSRVTDTQYF. The chain employs TRBV2 and TRBJ2-3; D is uncertain. The V and J ends lost 5 bases and 2 bases respectively, with 17 bases between them. The germline V gene has CDR1 SNHLY and CDR2 FYNNEI. The length of the CDR3 is 16 residues.

The sample holds many counts of this clonotype. The chain has TRBV12-3 or TRBV12-4 and TRBJ1-2, with D possibly TRBD1 on 6 matching bases. There are 15 residues in the CDR3. Trimming left V 0 bases short and J 7 bases short, with 15 bases between. CDR3 sequence (DNA): TGTGCCAGCAGTTTAGCGAGGGGCAGGGGTGGTGGCTACACCTTC. This translates into CASSLARGRGGGYTF.

The chain is built from TRBV4-2 and TRBJ2-5; D remains unclear. V lost 1 base to trimming and J lost 5 bases, with 8 bases between them. The CDR3 has 13 amino acids. CDR1 is LGHNA, CDR2 YNFKEQ, per germline. For the CDR3, the DNA is TGTGCCAGCAGCCAAGTGGGCTCCGAGACCCAGTACTTC. It translates to CASSQVGSETQYF.

The chain employs TRBV20-1 and TRBJ2-7, with 10 bases identical to TRBD1. Germline CDR1 DFQATT, CDR2 SNEGSKA (reference sequence). The CDR3 totals 15 residues. The V and J ends lost 3 bases and 4 bases, in that order; junction bases with no gene match: 9. The CDR3 is CSARDRQGATYEQYF. CDR3 sequence (DNA): TGCAGTGCTAGGGATCGACAGGGGGCGACTTACGAGCAGTACTTC.